This TCR beta chain was found in a study of blood T cell repertoires in COVID-19. Overall study context: Nucleic acid was either cDNA or gDNA, and it came from T cells, B-cell-depleted T cells, or PBMCs.

Sequencing used immunoSEQ multiplex PCR; TCRdb keeps in-frame clones, though not all of them. The repertoire holds a few hundred thousand clones, with roughly 90% as singletons. This clone has only a few counts. The germline V gene encodes CDR1 GTSNPN and CDR2 SVGIG (reference sequence). The V and J ends lost 1 base and 9 bases, in that order; junction bases with no gene match: 6. CDR3 length: 14 residues. The study drew participants aged about 18 to 95 years from fewer than 30 US areas. Clinical history reported by participants formed the basis on which cohorts were assigned. The sample was PBMCs or T cells enriched from blood (not recorded which). This rearrangement joins TRBV30 to TRBJ2-7, with 13 positions matching TRBD2. This clonotype was obtained from a middle-aged woman who had been exposed to COVID-19. The CDR3 DNA is TGTGCCTGGAGTGCCGGACTAGCGGGGGCGACGCAGTACTTC. It yields the protein CAWSAGLAGATQYF.